This TCR beta chain was recorded in a study of cytomegalovirus exposure and HLA in healthy donors. While the first cohort had some 700 subjects, the donors belonged to the separate validation cohort of fewer than 150 subjects. Per germline, CDR1 MDHEN and CDR2 SYDVKM. After removal of 8 bases from V and 3 bases from J, the junction contained 9 bases not matched to a gene. There are 15 residues in the CDR3. Method: immunoSEQ multiplex PCR; TCRdb's copy keeps in-frame clones and lacks some. Of around 190,000 clones detected, around 80% appear once; the ten largest clones hold around 1.2%. The TCR originated in a woman in her twenties or thirties in good health and CMV-seronegative. The chain is built from TRBV28 and TRBJ2-7; 11 nucleotides agree with TRBD1. The specimen was PBMCs. The CDR3 spells CASSPPGQGVYEQYF. The CDR3 DNA is TGTGCCAGCTCCCCACCGGGACAGGGGGTCTACGAGCAGTACTTC.